The 10 T cell receptor beta chains below come from one sample, sequenced in a study of cytotoxic CD8 clonotypes in ibrutinib-treated CLL (dated by TCRdb to 2020 to 2022). The library was produced with the immunoSEQ multiplex PCR assay. In TCRdb, the immuneACCESS table is reduced to in-frame sequences with V and J assigned. These tables do not hold every clone; where another copy was compared, an unresolved V gene accounts for under half, and the others remain unexplained. Recorded for this sample are around 27,000 clones; around 60% of them occurred a single time. 5% to 5.5% of the sample goes to the ten largest clones. The sample consisted of PBMCs, taken before ibrutinib treatment. The receptors originated from a human donor with chronic lymphocytic leukemia.

The chain couples TRBV2 to TRBJ2-2; TRBD2 matches at 8 bases. Germline assignment: CDR1 SNHLY and CDR2 FYNNEI. V lost 7 bases and J lost 7; bases outside the gene matches: 11. CDR3 length: 15 residues. The CDR3 coding sequence is TGTGCCAGCACCGGAAACGGGGGGGCCCTCGGGGAGCTGTTTTTT. Its protein product is CASTGNGGALGELFF. The complete variable domain, with remaining parts taken from reference TRBV2 and TRBJ2-2, reads EPEVTQTPSHQVTQMGQEVILRCVPISNHLYFYWYRQILGQKVEFLVSFYNNEISEKSEIFDDQFSVERPDGSNFTLKIRSTKLEDSAMYFCASTGNGGALGELFFGEGSRLTVL.

This rearrangement joins TRBV5-1 to TRBJ2-5; weak D call: TRBD1 (5 bases). The germline gives CDR1 SGHRS, CDR2 YFSETQ. Trimming left V 2 bases short and J 0 bases short, with 14 bases between. This CDR3 region has 16 residues. CDR3 amino acids: CASSFGDRTNQETQYF. DNA of the CDR3: TGCGCCAGCAGCTTTGGAGACAGAACTAACCAAGAGACCCAGTACTTC.

This clone appeared many times. The genes are TRBV2 and TRBJ1-1, with a weak D call TRBD1 (6 bases). V was trimmed by 6 bases and J by 2 bases, leaving 16 bases between them. The V gene's germline CDR1 is SNHLY and CDR2 FYNNEI. The CDR3 sequence is 15 residues long. CDR3 protein: CASSQLGQLNTEAFF. For the CDR3, the DNA is TGTGCCAGCAGCCAACTTGGACAGTTAAACACTGAAGCTTTCTTT.

This clone was found once. The chain carries TRBV27 and TRBJ2-1; D is undetermined. Trimming left V 3 bases short and J 0 bases short, with 6 bases between. Germline lookup yields CDR1 MNHEY and CDR2 SMNVEV (reference sequence). The CDR3 consists of 14 residues. The CDR3 loop is CASSFESSYNEQFF. The CDR3 region has the DNA TGTGCCAGCAGTTTCGAGAGCTCCTACAATGAGCAGTTCTTC.

V usage is TRBV9 and J usage is TRBJ2-7; D is undetermined. The germline V gene has CDR1 SGDLS and CDR2 YYNGEE. CDR3 length equals 13 residues. V was clipped by 4 bases and J by 6 bases, with 14 bases between them. The CDR3 DNA is TGTGCCAGCAGCTCCCGGCGGATCCCCGAGCAGTACTTC. Residues: CASSSRRIPEQYF.

This clone was observed once. The chain has TRBV6-5 and TRBJ2-7; D not certain. Germline CDR1 MNHEY, CDR2 SVGAGI. The ends were cut back, 3 bases at V and 5 bases at J, with 14 bases in the middle. The CDR3 covers 14 residues. CDR3 amino acids: CASSYGPISHEQYF. CDR3 nucleotide sequence: TGTGCCAGCAGTTATGGACCGATTAGCCACGAGCAGTACTTC.

V usage is TRBV28 and J usage is TRBJ1-5, with D unclear. This CDR3 contains 13 residues. V was trimmed by 1 base and J by 4 bases, leaving 5 bases between them. Germline CDR1 and CDR2: MDHEN and SYDVKM. This CDR3 is CASSLSANQPQHF. As DNA, the CDR3 is TGTGCCAGCAGTTTATCTGCAAATCAGCCCCAGCATTTT. The complete variable domain, with remaining parts taken from reference TRBV28 and TRBJ1-5, reads DVKVTQSSRYLVKRTGEKVFLECVQDMDHENMFWYRQDPGLGLRLIYFSYDVKMKEKGDIPEGYSVSREKKERFSLILESASTNQTSMYLCASSLSANQPQHFGDGTRLSIL.

The chain couples TRBV5-4 to TRBJ2-7; 9 nucleotides align to TRBD1. The V segment lost 1 base and the J segment 7 bases; nucleotides outside the gene matches: 9. In germline, CDR1 is SGHNT, CDR2 YYREEE (reference sequence). The CDR3 runs to 15 residues. DNA of the CDR3: TGTGCCAGCAGCTTGTCGGGACAGGGAATACTAGAGCAGTACTTC. Translated, it gives CASSLSGQGILEQYF. Supplemented by reference TRBV5-4 and TRBJ2-7, the full variable domain reads ETGVTQSPTHLIKTRGQQVTLRCSSQSGHNTVSWYQQALGQGPQFIFQYYREEENGRGNFPPRFSGLQFPNYSSELNVNALELDDSALYLCASSLSGQGILEQYFGPGTRLTVT.

The V gene is TRBV6-6, the J gene TRBJ2-7; D perhaps matches TRBD2 (6 bases). V lost 1 base and J lost 2, with 15 bases in between. The CDR3 extends over 16 amino acids. The germline CDR1 and CDR2 sequences are MNHNY and SVGAGI (reference sequence). CDR3 sequence: CASSYFKRLVAYEQYF. The CDR3 DNA reads TGTGCCAGCAGTTACTTTAAGCGACTAGTGGCCTACGAGCAGTACTTC.

As regards this clone: Other DNA sequences in this sample translate to the same CDR3. This chain connects TRBV19 to TRBJ1-3, with unresolved D. Per germline, CDR1 LNHDA and CDR2 SQIVND (reference sequence). Trimming cost V 6 bases and J 0 bases, with 6 bases left between them. The CDR3 extends over 13 amino acids. The CDR3: CASSLSSGNTIYF. CDR3 coding DNA: TGTGCCAGTAGCTTAAGCTCTGGAAACACCATATATTTT. The entire variable domain, with the rest obtained from reference TRBV19 and TRBJ1-3, is as follows: DGGITQSPKYLFRKEGQNVTLSCEQNLNHDAMYWYRQDPGQGLRLIYYSQIVNDFQKGDIAEGYSVSREKKESFPLTVTSAQKNPTAFYLCASSLSSGNTIYFGEGSWLTVV.